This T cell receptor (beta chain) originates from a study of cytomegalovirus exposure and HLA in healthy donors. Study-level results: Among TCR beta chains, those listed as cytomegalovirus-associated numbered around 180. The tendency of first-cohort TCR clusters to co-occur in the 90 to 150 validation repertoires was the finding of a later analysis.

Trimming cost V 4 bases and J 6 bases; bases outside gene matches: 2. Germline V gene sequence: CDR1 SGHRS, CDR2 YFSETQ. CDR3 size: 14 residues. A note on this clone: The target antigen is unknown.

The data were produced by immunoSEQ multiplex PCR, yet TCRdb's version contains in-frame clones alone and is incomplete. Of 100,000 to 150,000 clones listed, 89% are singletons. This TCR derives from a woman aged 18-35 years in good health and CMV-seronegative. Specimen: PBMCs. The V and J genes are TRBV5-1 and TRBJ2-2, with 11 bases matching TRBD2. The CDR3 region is CASSQTSGAGELFF. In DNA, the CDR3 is TGCGCCAGCAGCCAGACTAGCGGGGCCGGGGAGCTGTTTTTT.